This section outlines one T cell receptor beta chain sequence together with its context. This specimen comes from a study of blood T cell repertoires in COVID-19. At the level of the study: The United States, Italy and Spain were the sources of the acute and convalescent COVID-19 samples.

Before being deemed recovered, Cohort 3 donors had two negative PCRs, clearance, or symptom resolution. Profiling relied on immunoSEQ multiplex PCR, and the TCRdb table lists in-frame clones only, not all of them. The profile shows around 150,000 clones, around 81% of them singletons. The sequence derives from a man between 35 and 55 years old who had recovered from COVID-19. The sequenced material came from PBMCs or T cells enriched from blood (not recorded which).

The CDR3 bases are TGTGCCAGCAGCTGGGACAGGGATCGGACCTATGGCTACACCTTC. This translates into CASSWDRDRTYGYTF. This chain uses TRBV11-2 with TRBJ1-2; 9 bases line up with TRBD1. Germline V gene sequence: CDR1 SGHAT, CDR2 FQNNGV. The ends lost 4 bases at V and 4 bases at J; junction bases unmatched: 7. The CDR3 length is 15 residues.